This T cell receptor (beta chain) was obtained from a study of blood T cell repertoires in COVID-19. Study-wide background: Cohort 3 donors were reported recovered after two negative PCRs, clearance, or symptom resolution. COVID-19 samples collected from the United States, Italy and Spain covered acute and convalescent phases. The analysed material was cDNA or gDNA that came from T cells, B-cell-depleted T cells, or PBMCs.

The CDR3 has 12 residues. Germline CDR1 SGHRS, CDR2 YFSETQ. The V and J ends lost 2 bases and 8 bases respectively, with 8 bases between them. Recruits, aged about 18 to 89 years, lived in under 25 US areas. This clone was detected a few times. Assay: immunoSEQ multiplex PCR; the TCRdb copy retains only in-frame clones and omits some. The table includes approximately 150,000 clones, around 79% detected once. The receptor's source is a woman aged 70-85 years in a cohort exposed to, infected with or recovered from COVID-19 (not recorded which). The specimen sequenced was PBMCs or T cells enriched from blood (not recorded which). V and J are TRBV5-1 and TRBJ2-1; D unclear. CDR3 DNA sequence: TGCGCCAGCAGCTTTAGTAGCTATGAGCAGTTCTTC. Translating gives CASSFSSYEQFF.